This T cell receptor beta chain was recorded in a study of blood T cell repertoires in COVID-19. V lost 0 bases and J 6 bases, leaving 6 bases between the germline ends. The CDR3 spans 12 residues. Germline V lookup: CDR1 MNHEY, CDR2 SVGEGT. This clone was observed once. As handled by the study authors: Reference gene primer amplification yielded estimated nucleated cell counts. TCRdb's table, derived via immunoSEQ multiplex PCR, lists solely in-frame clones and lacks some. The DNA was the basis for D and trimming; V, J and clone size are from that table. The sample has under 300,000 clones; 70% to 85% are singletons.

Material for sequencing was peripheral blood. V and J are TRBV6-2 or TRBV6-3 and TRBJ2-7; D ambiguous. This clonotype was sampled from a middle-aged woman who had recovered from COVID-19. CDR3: CASSYSRREQYF. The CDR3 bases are TGTGCCAGCAGTTACTCGAGGCGCGAGCAGTACTTC.